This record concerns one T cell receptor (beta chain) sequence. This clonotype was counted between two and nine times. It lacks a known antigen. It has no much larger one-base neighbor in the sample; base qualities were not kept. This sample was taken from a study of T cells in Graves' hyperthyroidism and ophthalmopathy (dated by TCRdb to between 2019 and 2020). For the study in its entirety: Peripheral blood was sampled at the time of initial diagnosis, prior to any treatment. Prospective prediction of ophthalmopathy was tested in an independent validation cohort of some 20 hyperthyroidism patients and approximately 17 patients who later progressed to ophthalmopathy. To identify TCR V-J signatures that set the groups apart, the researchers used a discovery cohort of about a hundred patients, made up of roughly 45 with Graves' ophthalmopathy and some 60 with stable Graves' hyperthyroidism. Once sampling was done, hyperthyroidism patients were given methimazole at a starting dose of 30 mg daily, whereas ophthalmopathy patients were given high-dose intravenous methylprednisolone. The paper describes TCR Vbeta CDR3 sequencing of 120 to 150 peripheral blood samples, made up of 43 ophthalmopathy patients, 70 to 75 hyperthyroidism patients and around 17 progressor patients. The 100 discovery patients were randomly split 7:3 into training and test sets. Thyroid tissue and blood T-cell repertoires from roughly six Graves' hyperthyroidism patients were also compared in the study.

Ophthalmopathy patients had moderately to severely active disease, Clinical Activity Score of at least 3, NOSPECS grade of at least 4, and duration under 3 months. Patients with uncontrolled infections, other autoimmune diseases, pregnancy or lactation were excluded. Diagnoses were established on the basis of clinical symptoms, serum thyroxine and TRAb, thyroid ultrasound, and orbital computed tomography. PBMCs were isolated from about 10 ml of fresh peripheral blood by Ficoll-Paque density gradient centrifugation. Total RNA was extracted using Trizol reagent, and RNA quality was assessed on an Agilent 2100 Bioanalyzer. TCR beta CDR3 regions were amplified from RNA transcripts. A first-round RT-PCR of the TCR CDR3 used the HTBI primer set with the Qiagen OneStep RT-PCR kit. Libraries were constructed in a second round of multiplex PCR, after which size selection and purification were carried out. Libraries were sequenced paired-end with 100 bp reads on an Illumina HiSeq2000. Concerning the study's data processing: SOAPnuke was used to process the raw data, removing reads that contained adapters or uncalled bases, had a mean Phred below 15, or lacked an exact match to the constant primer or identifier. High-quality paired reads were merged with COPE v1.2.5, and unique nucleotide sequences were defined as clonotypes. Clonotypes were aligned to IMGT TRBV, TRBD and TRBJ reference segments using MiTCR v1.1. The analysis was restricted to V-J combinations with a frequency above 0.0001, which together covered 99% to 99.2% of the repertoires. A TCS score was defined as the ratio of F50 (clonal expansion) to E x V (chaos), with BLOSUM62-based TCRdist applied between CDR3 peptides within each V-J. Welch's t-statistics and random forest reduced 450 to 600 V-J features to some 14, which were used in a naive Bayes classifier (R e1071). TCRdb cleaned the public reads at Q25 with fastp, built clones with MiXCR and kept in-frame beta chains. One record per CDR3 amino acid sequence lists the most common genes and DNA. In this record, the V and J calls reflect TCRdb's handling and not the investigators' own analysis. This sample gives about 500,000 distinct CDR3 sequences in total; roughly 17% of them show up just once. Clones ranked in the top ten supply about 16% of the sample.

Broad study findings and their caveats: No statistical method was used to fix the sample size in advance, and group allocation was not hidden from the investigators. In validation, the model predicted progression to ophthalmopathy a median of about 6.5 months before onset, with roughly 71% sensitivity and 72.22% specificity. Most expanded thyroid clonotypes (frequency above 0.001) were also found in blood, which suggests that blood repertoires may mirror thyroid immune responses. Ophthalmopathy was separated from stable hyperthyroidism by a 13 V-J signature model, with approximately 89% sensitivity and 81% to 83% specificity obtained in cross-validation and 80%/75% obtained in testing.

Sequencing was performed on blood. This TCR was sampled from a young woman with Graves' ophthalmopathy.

The nucleotides read TGTGCCAGTAGTATAGCAACAGGGGCATACGAGCAGTACTTC. It specifies CASSIATGAYEQYF. The receptor chain draws on TRBV19 and TRBJ2-7; 7 central nucleotides agree with TRBD1. V is cut back by 1 base and J by 4 bases, with 4 bases in the junction unmatched. From cysteine to phenylalanine, the CDR3 is 14 amino acids long. Only CDR3 DNA is held: 42 bases, read in frame from base 1. The germline V gene (reference sequence) gives CDR1 as LNHDA and CDR2 as SQIVND.